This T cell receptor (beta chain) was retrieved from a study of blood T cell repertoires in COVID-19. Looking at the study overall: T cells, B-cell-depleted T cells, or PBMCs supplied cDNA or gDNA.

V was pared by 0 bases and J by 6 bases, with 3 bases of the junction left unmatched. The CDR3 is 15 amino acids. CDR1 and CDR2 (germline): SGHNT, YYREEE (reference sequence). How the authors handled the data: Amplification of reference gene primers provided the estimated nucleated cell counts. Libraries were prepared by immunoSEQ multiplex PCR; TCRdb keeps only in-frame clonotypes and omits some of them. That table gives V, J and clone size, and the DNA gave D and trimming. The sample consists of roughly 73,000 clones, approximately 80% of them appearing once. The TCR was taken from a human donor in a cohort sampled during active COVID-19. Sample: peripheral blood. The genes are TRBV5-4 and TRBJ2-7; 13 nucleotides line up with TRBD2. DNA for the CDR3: TGTGCCAGCAGCTTGGGACTAGCGGGAGGTGGCGAGCAGTACTTC. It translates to CASSLGLAGGGEQYF.